This TCR beta chain is from a study of blood T cell repertoires in COVID-19. Study in general: COVID-19 samples, acute and convalescent, were from the United States, Italy and Spain. The cDNA or gDNA used as material had been derived from T cells, B-cell-depleted T cells, or PBMCs.

Sequencing used immunoSEQ multiplex PCR; TCRdb keeps in-frame clones, though not all of them. The sample gives about 80,000 clones, 80% of which show up once; around 11% is in the top ten. This clone was counted once. Germline CDR1 reads MDHEN; CDR2 reads SYDVKM. This CDR3 region has 11 residues. Trimming took off 2 bases at V and 13 bases at J, with 10 bases between the two ends. The chain carries TRBV28 and TRBJ2-3; possibly TRBD2 for D (5 bases). This sequence was found in a woman between 40 and 55 years old with active or convalescent COVID-19. Sequenced input: peripheral blood. CDR3 nucleotides: TGTGCCAGCAGTTTACGGGGTCGGAAGTATTTT. Translating it yields CASSLRGRKYF.